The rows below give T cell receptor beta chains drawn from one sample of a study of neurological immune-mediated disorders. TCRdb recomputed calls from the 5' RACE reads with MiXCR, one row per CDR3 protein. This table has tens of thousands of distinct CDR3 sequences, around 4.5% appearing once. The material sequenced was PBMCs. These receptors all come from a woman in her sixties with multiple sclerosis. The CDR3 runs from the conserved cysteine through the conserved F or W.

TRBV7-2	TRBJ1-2	CASSLEGQPTDDGYTF
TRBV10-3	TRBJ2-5	CAISEGTGGGQETQYF
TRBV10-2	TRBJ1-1	CASSESTGGGTEAFF
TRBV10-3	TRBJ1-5	CAISDQTGEGNQPQHF
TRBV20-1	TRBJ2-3	CSAIEDSRTDTQYF
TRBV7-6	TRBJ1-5	CASSFLGAGLPYSNQPQHF
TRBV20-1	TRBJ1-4	CSASGNEKLFF
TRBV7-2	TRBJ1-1	CASSLSAGGTEAFF
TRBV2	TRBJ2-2	CASRRTENTGELFF
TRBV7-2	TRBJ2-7	CASSLVAYEQYF
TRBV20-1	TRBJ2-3	CSARVSAEVDTQYF
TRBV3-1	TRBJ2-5	CASSLKETQYF
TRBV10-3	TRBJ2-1	CAISETRTSGGHSYNEQFF
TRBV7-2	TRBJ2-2	CASSRPWTGELFF
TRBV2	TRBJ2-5	CASTRFRETQYF
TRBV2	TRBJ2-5	CASSATSGGVETQYF
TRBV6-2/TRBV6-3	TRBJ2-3	CASSYFLSEMEEDTQYF
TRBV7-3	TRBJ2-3	CASSSGRGADTQYF
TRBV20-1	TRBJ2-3	CSGSRGREDTQYF
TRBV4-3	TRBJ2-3	CASSQTGTEDTDTQYF
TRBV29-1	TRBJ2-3	CSVGSSGGVGDTQYF
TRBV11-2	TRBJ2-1	CASSLAGINNEQFF
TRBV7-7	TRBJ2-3	CASSLEQDGYTQYF
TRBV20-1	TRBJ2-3	CSAPGPATADTQYF
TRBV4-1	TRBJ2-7	CASSQRHGFEQYF
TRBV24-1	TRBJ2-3	CATSDPGTEDTQYF
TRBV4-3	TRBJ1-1	CASSTNSGTGRTFF
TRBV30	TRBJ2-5	CAWSTSRGETQYF
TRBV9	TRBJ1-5	CASTRTGDQPQHF
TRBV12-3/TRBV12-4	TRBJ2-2	CASSLIDTGELFF
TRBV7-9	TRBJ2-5	CASSKGTEQETQYF
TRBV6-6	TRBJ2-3	CASSYSRADTQYF
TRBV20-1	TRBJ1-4	CSARDRGETEEKLFF
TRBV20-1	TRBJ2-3	CSARALTRLADTQYF
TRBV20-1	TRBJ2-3	CSARAVLDTQYF